The 10 T cell receptor beta chains presented below share a single source sample, sequenced in a study of blood T cells in healthy people across ages. Through a sample-barcoded 5' primer and a J-beta primer mix, a second PCR was run for roughly 6 to 12 cycles. TCRdb fed the 5' RACE reads into MiXCR, producing one record per CDR3 protein. The sample lists 750,000 to 1,000,000 distinct CDR3 sequences; approximately 32% were seen once. These sequences were also reported in another study, on T cells of mothers and their children.

Sequences were obtained from blood. Receptors were obtained from a middle-aged woman in good health.

This clonotype was detected only a few times. The chain uses TRBV15 and TRBJ1-4, with 12 bases fitting TRBD1. V shed 9 bases and J 8 bases; nucleotides not matched to a gene: 4. This CDR3 comprises 13 residues. Germline CDR1 reads LNHNV; CDR2 reads YYDKDF (reference sequence). CDR3 nucleotides: TGTGCCACTTCCGGGACAGGGGGCGAAAAACTGTTTTTT. Translating gives CATSGTGGEKLFF.

In its sample, this clonotype was seen many times. The genes are TRBV7-9 and TRBJ2-7; TRBD1 agrees at 8 bases. The V gene end was trimmed by 7 bases and the J gene end by 2 bases; junction bases not matched to a gene: 7. Looked up from germline, CDR1 is SEHNR and CDR2 is FQNEAQ (reference sequence). The CDR3 totals 14 residues. CDR3 bases: TGTGCCAGCACCACAGGGGGAATGCCCTACGAGCAGTACTTC. It encodes CASTTGGMPYEQYF.

This clonotype was seen only a few times. The chain joins TRBV28 to TRBJ2-2; D is perhaps TRBD2 (6 bases). This CDR3 is 15 amino acids long. Germline V lookup: CDR1 MDHEN, CDR2 SYDVKM. Trimming left V 11 bases short and J 0 bases short, with 16 bases between. The CDR3, as DNA: TGTGCCTCTAACCCCGGGACTCCGAACACCGGGGAGCTGTTTTTT. Translating gives CASNPGTPNTGELFF.

This clonotype was detected only a few times. This chain uses TRBV3-1 with TRBJ2-7; 8 nucleotides agree with TRBD2. From germline, CDR1 is LGHDT and CDR2 YNNKEL (reference sequence). Trimming cost V 4 bases and J 0 bases; bases outside gene matches: 5. CDR3 size: 15 residues. The CDR3 DNA follows: TGTGCCAGCAGCCCGACCGGGAGGGACTCCTACGAGCAGTACTTC. It is translated as CASSPTGRDSYEQYF.

This clonotype was seen more than once but under ten times. The chain joins TRBV14 to TRBJ2-7, with 9 bases matching TRBD1. Germline V gives CDR1 SGHDN, CDR2 FVKESK. The trim removed 0 bases at V and 1 base at J, leaving 4 bases unmatched. The CDR3 runs to 16 residues. The CDR3, as DNA: TGTGCCAGCAGCCAAGATTTCGGACAGGGGTCCTACGAGCAGTACTTC. Its translation: CASSQDFGQGSYEQYF.

The rearrangement uses TRBV25-1 and TRBJ1-2, with D hard to call. There are 12 residues in the CDR3. V was clipped by 2 bases and J by 7 bases, with 8 bases between them. The germline CDR1 and CDR2 sequences are MGHDK and SYGVNS. CDR3 in DNA: TGTGCCAGCAGTGAACCCTTGGGTGGCTACACCTTC. Protein sequence: CASSEPLGGYTF.

This clonotype showed up just a few times. A read error may produce the germline difference seen at one junction end. The genes are TRBV10-3 and TRBJ2-7, with D perhaps matching TRBD1 or TRBD2 (5 bases each). The CDR3 is made up of 14 amino acids. Per the germline V gene, CDR1 is ENHRY and CDR2 is SYGVKD. CDR3 sequence reads: CAVSYGTENYEQYF. For the CDR3, the DNA is TGTGCCGTCAGCTACGGGACCGAGAACTACGAGCAGTACTTC.

This clonotype was counted ten times or more. V usage is TRBV28 and J usage is TRBJ2-5; D perhaps matches TRBD1 (6 bases). CDR1 and CDR2 (germline): MDHEN, SYDVKM. This CDR3 is built from 17 residues. Trimming left V 4 bases short and J 3 bases short, with 21 bases between. The CDR3 here is CASSSRMGRGAKETQYF. DNA for the CDR3: TGTGCCAGCAGTTCCCGGATGGGCAGGGGCGCGAAAGAGACCCAGTACTTC.

Details on this clonotype: A much larger clonotype is one base distant, so this may be a read error. The chain recombines TRBV5-8 with TRBJ2-7; maybe TRBD2 (5 bases). The CDR3 contains 16 residues. The V end was cut by 0 bases, the J end by 3 bases, with 16 bases between. CDR1 is SGHTS and CDR2 is YDEGEE in the germline V gene. Here the CDR3 reads CASSLVSVSQYYEQYF. As DNA, the CDR3 is TGTGCCAGCAGCTTGGTTAGCGTTTCCCAATACTACGAGCAGTACTTC.

This clonotype was counted ten times or more. In nucleotides, the CDR3 is TGCTCCGCAGGGAACTATGGCTACACCTTC. Translating gives CSAGNYGYTF. The chain is built from TRBV20-1 and TRBJ1-2; weak D call: TRBD1 (5 bases). Germline V lookup: CDR1 DFQATT, CDR2 SNEGSKA (reference sequence). This CDR3 region has 10 residues.